This TCR beta chain was sequenced during a study of blood T cell repertoires in COVID-19. TCRdb keeps only in-frame clones here, not all; method: immunoSEQ multiplex PCR. The repertoire consists of 150,000 or so clones, with roughly 86% occurring once and the leading ten covering 2% to 2.5%. Germline loops: CDR1 KGHSH, CDR2 LQKENI. V was pared by 1 base and J by 6 bases, with 13 bases of the junction left unmatched. The CDR3 loop spans 17 amino acids. The rearrangement links TRBV18 to TRBJ2-7; TRBD1 matches 9 bases. Specimen: peripheral blood. This TCR was recovered from a human donor in a cohort sampled during active COVID-19. CDR3 in amino acids: CASSPRTPGQGFSEQYF. The DNA of the CDR3 is TGTGCCAGCTCACCACGCACACCGGGACAGGGCTTTTCCGAGCAGTACTTC.